This T cell receptor beta chain is drawn from a study of regulatory T cells in long-lasting Graves disease. Study at large: The antithyroid drugs taken by newly diagnosed Graves' patients had been used for under 3 months.

This clonotype was counted a few times. Its antigen is as yet unknown. CDR1 is LNHNV, CDR2 YYDKDF, per germline (reference sequence). This CDR3 is built from 18 residues. Trimming at V came to 3 bases and at J to 3 bases, leaving 11 bases not matched to a gene. This sample's time point: newly diagnosed GD, antithyroid drugs for less than 3 months. After RNA was extracted from PBMCs, the TCR library was made from it. General study results and limits: Sampling was limited to peripheral blood rather than thyroid tissue.

Construction of TCR beta libraries relied on iRepertoire HTBI primers and on Arm-PCR targeting CDR3 regions. TCRdb reanalysed the multiplex PCR reads using MiXCR and keeps one entry per CDR3 protein. The data hold roughly 400,000 distinct CDR3 sequences, with approximately 16% observed a single time. This sample was shared with a second study, whose subject was T cells in Graves' hyperthyroidism and ophthalmopathy. That work contributes: First-round RT-PCR with HTBI primers amplified the TCR CDR3 region.

The source is a woman under 30 with Graves disease. This chain uses TRBV15 with TRBJ2-1; 10 bases fit TRBD2. Sequenced here: peripheral blood mononuclear cells (PBMCs), sampled at new diagnosis, from a patient treated with antithyroid drugs. This CDR3 is CATSRSSSGRSFYNEQFF. Here the CDR3 DNA reads TGTGCCACCAGCAGGAGCTCTAGCGGGAGAAGCTTCTACAATGAGCAGTTCTTC.